A selection of T cell receptor beta chains follows, all from one sample in a study of CD8+ T cells in alopecia areata. The repertoire was sequenced with immunoSEQ multiplex PCR; TCRdb's copy has only in-frame clones and lacks some. The table shows a few hundred thousand clones, with under 60% occurring only once. Material: CD4+ T cells sorted from blood, obtained at week 4, from a patient treated with tofacitinib. Source of these receptors: a human donor with alopecia areata. Both conserved end residues are trimmed from each CDR3. Each record gives: J gene, V gene, CDR3 protein.

>TRBJ2-4|TRBV11-3
ASSLFESVNIQY
>TRBJ1-1|TRBV13
ASSLGSNTEAF
>TRBJ2-1|TRBV15
ATSREPNEQF
>TRBJ1-6|TRBV7-8
ASSLGSAQGSPLH
>TRBJ2-7|TRBV5-1
ASSLNRGRSYEQY
>TRBJ1-1|TRBV10-2
ASSEFQNTEAF
>TRBJ2-1|TRBV6-5
ASSYSGSPSYNEQF
>TRBJ1-1|TRBV10-2
ASSEKRAEAF
>TRBJ2-7|TRBV5-1
ASSEDRGRGEQY
>TRBJ2-2|TRBV5-6
ASRVGENTGELF
>TRBJ2-7|TRBV6-6
ASSPVSYEQY
>TRBJ2-1|TRBV2
ASSERDEQF
>TRBJ2-2|TRBV7-2
ASSGRVSGELF
>TRBJ1-2|TRBV10-2
ASSESRGNYGYT
>TRBJ2-3|TRBV25-1
ASSEWTDTDTQY
>TRBJ2-3|TRBV29-1
SIYQGLSQY
>TRBJ2-3|TRBV30
AWSVEMDRSTDTQY
>TRBJ1-5|TRBV29-1
SVVPGINQPQH
>TRBJ1-1|TRBV4-3
ASSPSGGEAF
>TRBJ1-1|TRBV5-1
ASSLEGQLNTEAF
>TRBJ2-7|TRBV10-3
AISETRDEQY
>TRBJ2-6|TRBV14
ASSQPQGWANVLT
>TRBJ2-7|TRBV6-1
ASSEFPGGAEQY
>TRBJ2-5|TRBV30
AWSVRRGETQY
>TRBJ1-5|TRBV5-1
ASSVDGQPQH
>TRBJ2-3|TRBV29-1
SVGAGLTDTQY
>TRBJ2-7|TRBV7-6
ASSLADSGGYEQY
>TRBJ1-5|TRBV29-1
SVGTINQPQH
>TRBJ1-5|TRBV30
AWSEGHNQPQH
>TRBJ1-2|TRBV7-2
ASSLINYGYT
>TRBJ1-1|TRBV29-1
SVTQTVNTEAF
>TRBJ1-1|TRBV29-1
SVEAVSGRMAF
>TRBJ2-5|TRBV5-6
ASSLPGQETQY
>TRBJ1-2|TRBV29-1
SVESGAENYGYT
>TRBJ2-7|TRBV5-1
ASSLPGGNEQY
>TRBJ2-1|TRBV10-2
ASRGLLRDYHEDEQF
>TRBJ2-3|TRBV6-4
ASSLGGGSTDTQY
>TRBJ1-4|TRBV19
AIISQKLF
>TRBJ1-1|TRBV14
ASSPDRRNTEAF
>TRBJ1-3|TRBV19
ASSIDQEDTIY
>TRBJ2-3|TRBV5-1
ASSVPGTGTDTQY
>TRBJ2-2|TRBV2
ASSPGQVLTGELF
>TRBJ1-2|TRBV29-1
SVDWHGGYGYT
>TRBJ2-6|TRBV7-3
ASSPGANVLT
>TRBJ1-1|TRBV4-3
ASSFTTGTVLTEAF
>TRBJ1-6|TRBV28
ASGFPTGLSSPLH
>TRBJ1-6|TRBV7-3
ASSSGTNNSPLH
>TRBJ2-5|TRBV25-1
ASSVAGTQY
>TRBJ2-3|TRBV7-3
ASSLTPALAGSDTQY
>TRBJ2-1|TRBV29-1
SADRGSYNEQF